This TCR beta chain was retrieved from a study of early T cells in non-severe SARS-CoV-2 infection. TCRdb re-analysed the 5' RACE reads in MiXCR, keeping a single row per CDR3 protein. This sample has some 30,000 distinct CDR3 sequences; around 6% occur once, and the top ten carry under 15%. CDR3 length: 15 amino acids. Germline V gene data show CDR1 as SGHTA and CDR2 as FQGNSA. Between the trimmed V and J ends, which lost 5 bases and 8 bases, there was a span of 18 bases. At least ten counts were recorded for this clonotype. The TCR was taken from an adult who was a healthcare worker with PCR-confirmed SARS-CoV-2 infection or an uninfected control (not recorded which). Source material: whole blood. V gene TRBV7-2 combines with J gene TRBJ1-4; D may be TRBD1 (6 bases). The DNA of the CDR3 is TGTGCCAGCAGCCGTCGTGGGGGGCTGGGGGAAAAACTGTTTTTT. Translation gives CASSRRGGLGEKLFF. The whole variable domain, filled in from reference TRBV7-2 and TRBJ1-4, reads GAGVSQSPSNKVTEKGKDVELRCDPISGHTALYWYRQSLGQGLEFLIYFQGNSAPDKSGLPSDRFSAERTGGSVSTLTIQRTQQEDSAVYLCASSRRGGLGEKLFFGSGTQLSVL.